The 21 T cell receptor beta chains below all came from one sample that was sequenced in a study of cytomegalovirus exposure and HLA in healthy donors. Primers: 60 Vbeta forward and 13 Jbeta reverse. Using immunoSEQ multiplex PCR, the repertoire was profiled, and TCRdb retains in-frame clones only, with some absent. Of fewer than 250,000 clones listed, roughly 80% were seen once; the top ten hold around a sixth. The source material was PBMCs. Receptors were obtained from a man aged 35 to 55 in good health and CMV-seronegative.

The chain recombines TRBV4-1 with TRBJ1-2; 7 bases agree with TRBD1. Trimming at V came to 4 bases and at J to 6 bases, leaving 17 bases not matched to a gene. Germline-derived CDR1 and CDR2 are MGHRA and YSYEKL. This CDR3 comprises 17 residues. In DNA, the CDR3 is TGCGCCAGCAGCCGCGATACCAACAAACAGGGGCGGGATGGCTACACCTTC. Amino acids: CASSRDTNKQGRDGYTF.

In this sample, this clone turned up once. The rearrangement joins TRBV14 to TRBJ1-1; no definite D call. V lost 0 bases and J lost 4, with 12 bases in between. The CDR3 sequence is 15 residues long. Germline V gene data show CDR1 as SGHDN and CDR2 as FVKESK. The CDR3 is CASSQDITRGTEAFF. The DNA of the CDR3 is TGTGCCAGCAGCCAAGATATAACTCGGGGCACTGAAGCTTTCTTT.

V usage is TRBV29-1 and J usage is TRBJ2-7, with 10 bases identical to TRBD2. The J segment lost 4 bases and the V segment lost 5 bases, leaving 14 bases of the junction unmatched. CDR1 and CDR2 (germline): SQVTM, ANQGSEA. This CDR3 has 16 amino acids. The CDR3 region is CSVTHNPPSGSYEQYF. The CDR3 DNA follows: TGCAGCGTTACCCATAACCCCCCTAGCGGGAGTTACGAGCAGTACTTC.

The V gene is TRBV5-5, the J gene TRBJ2-1; 8 bases align to TRBD1. From germline, CDR1 is SGHKS and CDR2 YYEKEE (reference sequence). The CDR3 contains 16 residues. The trim removed 4 bases at V and 9 bases at J, leaving 15 bases unmatched. The CDR3 nucleotides are TGTGCCAGCAGCCGGCGACAGGGGCAGGGAGTTAGTGAGCAGTTCTTC. Residues: CASSRRQGQGVSEQFF.

The chain carries TRBV2 and TRBJ2-2; 7 positions agree with TRBD1. The CDR3 totals 16 residues. After removal of 3 bases from V and 0 bases from J, the junction contained 4 bases not matched to a gene. CDR1 and CDR2 (germline): SNHLY, FYNNEI. In DNA form, the CDR3 reads TGTGCCAGCAGTGATAGAGGGACAGCGAACACCGGGGAGCTGTTTTTT. It encodes CASSDRGTANTGELFF.

The chain joins TRBV18 to TRBJ1-5, with D possibly matching TRBD1 (5 bases). The CDR3 is 16 residues long. Germline values: CDR1 KGHSH, CDR2 LQKENI. V lost 5 bases and J 0 bases, leaving 14 bases between the germline ends. This chain's CDR3 is CASSNVAGHSNQPQHF. In DNA form, the CDR3 reads TGTGCCAGCTCAAATGTGGCAGGGCATAGCAATCAGCCCCAGCATTTT.

This chain joins TRBV12-5 and TRBJ2-7, with 9 bases matching TRBD1. V shed 1 base and J 7 bases; nucleotides not matched to a gene: 8. The CDR3 consists of 15 residues. In germline, CDR1 is LGHNT, CDR2 FRNRAP. The CDR3 sequence: CASGLAHRGLWEQYF. DNA for the CDR3: TGTGCTAGTGGTTTGGCGCACAGGGGGCTTTGGGAGCAGTACTTC.

This clone turned up a few times. This chain joins TRBV6-5 and TRBJ1-4; 7 nucleotides match TRBD1. Germline assignment: CDR1 MNHEY and CDR2 SVGAGI. This CDR3 is 14 amino acids long. Trimming cost V 7 bases and J 4 bases; bases outside gene matches: 6. Here the CDR3 reads CASKTGWGNEKLFF. The CDR3 coding sequence is TGTGCCAGCAAGACAGGGTGGGGTAATGAAAAACTGTTTTTT.

V usage is TRBV10-3 and J usage is TRBJ1-1, with D tentatively TRBD1 (5 bases). The length of the CDR3 is 14 residues. CDR1 is ENHRY, CDR2 SYGVKD, per germline. The V and J ends lost 3 bases and 4 bases respectively, with 12 bases between them. As DNA, the CDR3 is TGTGCCATCAGTGATGGCCTGGGGGGCACTGAAGCTTTCTTT. Amino acid sequence: CAISDGLGGTEAFF.

The chain joins TRBV10-3 to TRBJ2-3, with unresolved D. The germline V and J ends were trimmed by 7 bases and 2 bases, with 13 bases remaining between them. CDR1 ENHRY and CDR2 SYGVKD come from the germline V gene. The CDR3 spans 14 residues. The CDR3 region has the DNA TGTGCCATCAATCGAAGCCCCGACACAGATACGCAGTATTTT. This sequence encodes CAINRSPDTDTQYF.

The count of this clone is one. V is TRBV18 and J is TRBJ1-2, with D tentatively TRBD1 (6 bases). The CDR3 totals 14 residues. CDR1 is KGHSH, CDR2 LQKENI, per germline. V was shortened by 5 bases and J by 4 bases, with 14 bases between the two germline ends. The CDR3 reads CASSAAGVIYGYTF. The DNA of the CDR3 is TGTGCCAGCTCAGCGGCAGGGGTTATCTATGGCTACACCTTC. The full variable domain, with the rest looked up from reference TRBV18 and TRBJ1-2, is NAGVMQNPRHLVRRRGQEARLRCSPMKGHSHVYWYRQLPEEGLKFMVYLQKENIIDESGMPKERFSAEFPKEGPSILRIQQVVRGDSAAYFCASSAAGVIYGYTFGSGTRLTVV.

The rearrangement uses TRBV23-1 and TRBJ1-5; 7 positions agree with TRBD1. TRBV23-1 has ORF status, its function being uncertain. There are 17 residues in the CDR3. V shed 2 bases, J shed 0 bases, and the junction held 7 bases outside the gene matches. The CDR3 loop reads CASSQQGGNYSNQPQHF. CDR3 DNA sequence: TGCGCCAGCAGTCAACAGGGGGGCAATTATAGCAATCAGCCCCAGCATTTT.

About this clone itself: The sample contains more than one DNA sequence encoding this CDR3. The CDR3 sequence: CASSPNGETQYF. The CDR3 nucleotides are TGTGCCAGCTCCCCTAATGGAGAGACCCAGTACTTC. The chain carries TRBV18 and TRBJ2-5; no clear D. The CDR3 contains 12 residues. V lost 6 bases and J lost 4, with 9 bases in between. Germline V lookup: CDR1 KGHSH, CDR2 LQKENI.

The chain recombines TRBV6-6 with TRBJ2-2; D may be TRBD2 (5 bases). Trimming shortened V by 6 bases and J by 0 bases, and 8 bases separated the two germline ends. Per the germline V gene, CDR1 is MNHNY and CDR2 is SVGAGI (reference sequence). CDR3 length equals 14 residues. The CDR3 reads CASRGSANTGELFF. The CDR3 bases are TGTGCCAGCAGGGGTAGCGCGAACACCGGGGAGCTGTTTTTT.

The V gene is TRBV11-2, the J gene TRBJ2-7; TRBD2 matches at 10 bases. CDR1 is SGHAT and CDR2 is FQNNGV in the germline V gene. This CDR3 spans 15 amino acids. The junction had 13 bases not matched to a gene; V was cut back by 5 bases and J by 9 bases. The CDR3 loop is CASSRGTSAREVQYF. In nucleotides, the CDR3 is TGTGCCAGCAGCCGTGGGACTAGCGCGCGCGAGGTGCAGTACTTC.

The rearrangement uses TRBV5-1 and TRBJ1-1, with D hard to call. The germline V and J ends were trimmed by 6 bases and 1 base, with 16 bases remaining between them. The CDR3 is 15 amino acids. Per germline, CDR1 SGHRS and CDR2 YFSETQ. The CDR3 protein is CASKEGGRKNTEAFF. The CDR3 nucleotides are TGCGCCAGCAAAGAGGGAGGCAGAAAGAACACTGAAGCTTTCTTT.

This clone was counted between two and nine times. The V and J genes are TRBV29-1 and TRBJ1-1; 7 bases line up with TRBD1. V shed 6 bases and J 5 bases; nucleotides not matched to a gene: 6. The germline CDR1 and CDR2 sequences are SQVTM and ANQGSEA. The CDR3 runs to 12 residues. The CDR3 bases are TGCAGCGTGACGAACAGGGGTACTGAAGCTTTCTTT. Protein sequence: CSVTNRGTEAFF.

The chain links TRBV7-3 to TRBJ2-7, with D perhaps matching TRBD1 (6 bases). Germline V gives CDR1 SGHTA, CDR2 FQGTGA. Trimming removed 3 bases from V and 2 bases from J, with 14 bases in between. This CDR3 has 15 amino acids. CDR3 sequence: CASSLDSPIAYEQYF. The CDR3 DNA reads as TGTGCCAGCAGCTTGGACAGCCCGATAGCCTACGAGCAGTACTTC. The whole variable domain, filled in from reference TRBV7-3 and TRBJ2-7, reads GAGVSQTPSNKVTEKGKYVELRCDPISGHTALYWYRQSLGQGPEFLIYFQGTGAADDSGLPNDRFFAVRPEGSVSTLKIQRTERGDSAVYLCASSLDSPIAYEQYFGPGTRLTVT.

This clone has a handful of counts. The chain couples TRBV4-2 to TRBJ1-1; 11 bases map to TRBD1. The CDR3 runs to 17 residues. V trimming: 0 bases; J trimming: 3 bases; junction bases outside the gene matches: 6. CDR1 LGHNA and CDR2 YNFKEQ come from the germline V gene. This CDR3 is CASSQDVRTGGDTEAFF. The CDR3 coding sequence is TGTGCCAGCAGCCAAGATGTAAGGACAGGGGGCGACACTGAAGCTTTCTTT.

The J gene is TRBJ1-2, the V gene TRBV5-1, with 7 bases fitting TRBD1. The ends lost 1 base at V and 8 bases at J; junction bases unmatched: 8. The CDR3 consists of 14 residues. Germline V lookup: CDR1 SGHRS, CDR2 YFSETQ. The CDR3 nucleotides are TGCGCCAGCAGCTTGACGCGTGGGACAGAGGGCTACACCTTC. This translates into CASSLTRGTEGYTF.

The rearrangement links TRBV9 to TRBJ1-1; no definite D call. V was trimmed by 4 bases and J by 4 bases, leaving 5 bases between them. In germline, CDR1 is SGDLS, CDR2 YYNGEE. CDR3 length: 11 residues. The CDR3, as DNA: TGTGCCAGCAGCACGGGCACTGAAGCTTTCTTT. Protein product: CASSTGTEAFF.